The entry that follows covers one T cell receptor (beta chain) sequence. Its matching antigen is unknown. CDR1 and CDR2 (germline): SQVTM, ANQGSEA. The CDR3 has 15 residues. V was pared by 8 bases and J by 5 bases, with 25 bases between. The data were obtained in a study of T-cell memory formation after mild COVID-19. Study background: Among the donors, TCR clusters were largely specific to each donor. Findings of the study overall: Clones that shrank (day 15 to 85) were balanced CD4/CD8, whereas later expanders leaned CD4+. Mainly in CM and EM were contracting CD4+ clones; CD8+ were in EMRA.

TCR alpha and TCR beta cDNA libraries carrying sample barcodes and UMIs came from 5'RACE with constant-segment primers. Using its own MiXCR run on the 5' RACE reads, TCRdb lists one record per CDR3 protein. The sample holds about 470,000 distinct CDR3 sequences, around a quarter seen once. Material: PBMCs or a T cell subset sorted from them (not recorded which). This sequence originates from an adult woman who had mild COVID-19 (a few samples of this study predate the infection). Cell type and time point are not known. V gene TRBV29-1 combines with J gene TRBJ2-7; TRBD1 is a possible D gene (6 bases). DNA for the CDR3: TGCAGCTCCCTGACCCGGACAGCCTGCGAGAACGAGCAGTACTTC. Protein sequence: CSSLTRTACENEQYF.